The text below deals with one T cell receptor beta chain. The CDR3 has 14 amino acids. V was pared by 0 bases and J by 11 bases, with 16 bases between. Germline V gives CDR1 MNHEY, CDR2 SVGAGI. This sample is part of a study of control samples from healthy donors and cancer patients. TCRdb's copy holds only in-frame clones and misses some; the assay was immunoSEQ multiplex PCR. The sample shows tens of thousands of clones, around nine tenths of them seen only once. The sequencing sample was made of PBMCs. The source of this sequence is a woman in her sixties or seventies with head and neck cancer. The chain uses TRBV6-5 and TRBJ1-2; D is perhaps TRBD1 (5 bases). CDR3 sequence (DNA): TGTGCCAGCAGTTACTCCCCGCGAGTGGGGGGTTACACCTTC. Encoded protein: CASSYSPRVGGYTF.